These 18 T cell receptor beta chains came from one sample sequenced in a study of T cell responses to AZD1222 COVID-19 vaccine. The repertoire was sequenced with immunoSEQ multiplex PCR; TCRdb's copy has only in-frame clones and lacks some. The table records some 120,000 clones, about 92% of them present only once. The sample in question was peripheral blood, obtained on day 0 of AZD1222 vaccination. The receptors here all came from an adult in good health.

This clone is a singleton in its sample. The chain employs TRBV13 and TRBJ2-5, with a weak D call TRBD1 (5 bases). The CDR3 runs to 13 residues. The V and J ends lost 6 bases and 4 bases respectively, with 12 bases between them. The germline gives CDR1 PRHDT, CDR2 FYEKMQ (reference sequence). CDR3 loop: CASRLQGRETQYF. CDR3 in DNA: TGTGCCAGCAGGCTCCAGGGTCGAGAGACCCAGTACTTC.

The V call is TRBV9, the J call TRBJ2-1; no firm D call. The CDR3 sequence is 13 residues long. The germline V gene encodes CDR1 SGDLS and CDR2 YYNGEE. V lost 1 base, J lost 8 bases, and 10 bases lay in between. The CDR3 DNA reads TGTGCCAGCAGCGTATTTATCCGAGATGAGCAGTTCTTC. Translated, it gives CASSVFIRDEQFF.

The genes are TRBV3-1 (or the pseudogene TRBV3-2) and TRBJ2-1; D might be TRBD1 (5 bases). From germline, CDR1 is LGHDT and CDR2 YNNKEL (reference sequence). V was pared by 4 bases and J by 3 bases, with 10 bases between. The CDR3 is 14 amino acids. The CDR3 coding sequence is TGTGCCAGCAGCCTGGACACCTACTACAATGAGCAGTTCTTC. It encodes CASSLDTYYNEQFF.

The V call is TRBV6-2 or TRBV6-3, the J call TRBJ1-1, with a tentative D call TRBD1 (6 bases). The V gene lost 4 bases and the J gene lost 2 bases, with 11 bases spanning the gap. The CDR3 is made up of 14 amino acids. Looked up from germline, CDR1 is MNHEY and CDR2 is SVGEGT. Here the CDR3 DNA reads TGTGCCAGCAGTTTCAAGGGACATAACACTGAAGCTTTCTTT. Translated: CASSFKGHNTEAFF.

The count of this clone is one. This CDR3 is CASSVGTGLYTDTQYF. Here the CDR3 DNA reads TGTGCCAGCAGCGTTGGGACAGGCCTTTACACAGATACGCAGTATTTT. The gene calls are TRBV9 and TRBJ2-3; 8 bases are shared with TRBD1. This CDR3 is built from 16 residues. The V and J ends lost 2 bases and 2 bases, in that order; junction bases with no gene match: 7. Germline V lookup: CDR1 SGDLS, CDR2 YYNGEE.

This clone turned up a few times. The chain joins TRBV30 to TRBJ2-2; 7 bases fit TRBD2. The J segment lost 6 bases and the V segment lost 0 bases, leaving 1 base of the junction unmatched. Germline values: CDR1 GTSNPN, CDR2 SVGIG (reference sequence). CDR3 length: 13 residues. The CDR3 loop reads CAWSVREPGELFF. DNA of the CDR3: TGTGCCTGGAGTGTGCGGGAGCCCGGGGAGCTGTTTTTT.

V usage is TRBV4-2 and J usage is TRBJ1-2; TRBD1 is a possible D gene (6 bases). Deletions cut 4 bases from V and 2 bases from J, with 17 bases between. The V gene's germline CDR1 is LGHNA and CDR2 YNFKEQ. The CDR3 runs to 16 residues. The CDR3: CASSRVQGESNYGYTF. For the CDR3, the DNA is TGTGCCAGCAGCCGAGTACAGGGTGAGTCCAACTATGGCTACACCTTC.

This chain connects TRBV24-1 to TRBJ2-2; D perhaps matches TRBD2 (5 bases). V was clipped by 7 bases and J by 4 bases, with 15 bases between them. The CDR3 loop spans 15 amino acids. The germline V gene has CDR1 KGHDR and CDR2 SFDVKD. The CDR3 nucleotides read TGTGCCACCAGCGACGAGGCTGCGGGCACCGGGGAGCTGTTTTTT. Protein sequence: CATSDEAAGTGELFF.

The chain has TRBV4-2 and TRBJ1-5; D perhaps matches TRBD1 (6 bases). Looked up from germline, CDR1 is LGHNA and CDR2 is YNFKEQ. Trimming shortened V by 5 bases and J by 4 bases, and 12 bases separated the two germline ends. The CDR3 covers 14 residues. The chain's CDR3 is CASSRGTKNQPQHF. The DNA for the CDR3 is TGTGCCAGCAGCAGGGGGACAAAAAATCAGCCCCAGCATTTT.

Worth noting for this clone: Other DNA sequences within the sample encode an identical CDR3. The chain uses TRBV30 and TRBJ1-2; TRBD1 aligns across 10 bases. J lost 4 bases, V lost 0 bases, and 8 bases had no gene match. Germline CDR1 and CDR2: GTSNPN and SVGIG (reference sequence). This CDR3 is built from 16 residues. CDR3 coding DNA: TGTGCCTGGAGTGTATTCCGGACAGGGGGTAGCTATGGCTACACCTTC. It specifies CAWSVFRTGGSYGYTF.

V is TRBV28 and J is TRBJ2-7; a weak D match, TRBD2 (6 bases). Between the trimmed V and J ends, which lost 6 bases and 11 bases, there was a span of 17 bases. This CDR3 comprises 12 residues. Per the germline V gene, CDR1 is MDHEN and CDR2 is SYDVKM. The CDR3 DNA reads as TGTGCCAGCAGCACCCGGAGGGGCTCTAAGTACTTC. Amino acids: CASSTRRGSKYF.

The rearrangement joins TRBV7-9 to TRBJ2-2; D possibly uses TRBD1 or TRBD2 (5 bases each). This CDR3 contains 14 residues. Germline V lookup: CDR1 SEHNR, CDR2 FQNEAQ (reference sequence). The V gene lost 3 bases and the J gene lost 4 bases, with 9 bases spanning the gap. CDR3 residues: CASSLRGPTGELFF. CDR3 DNA sequence: TGTGCCAGCAGCTTGAGGGGTCCCACCGGGGAGCTGTTTTTT.

This chain joins TRBV11-3 and TRBJ2-1, with TRBD2 matching 9 bases. This CDR3 has 14 amino acids. V lost 3 bases to trimming and J lost 8 bases; unmatched junction nucleotides: 5. In germline, CDR1 is SGHNT, CDR2 YENEEA. The CDR3 region has the DNA TGTGCCAGCAGCTTTAGCGGGAGTTCAGATGAGCAGTTCTTC. This codes for CASSFSGSSDEQFF.

This rearrangement joins TRBV19 to TRBJ1-2; 7 positions match TRBD1. The V gene's germline CDR1 is LNHDA and CDR2 SQIVND (reference sequence). This CDR3 has 13 residues. Trimming cost V 5 bases and J 6 bases; bases outside gene matches: 6. CDR3 region: CASSEGAPNGYTF. CDR3 coding DNA: TGTGCCAGTAGTGAGGGGGCCCCTAATGGCTACACCTTC.

V is TRBV6-4 and J is TRBJ2-3; maybe TRBD2 (6 bases). The CDR3 has 13 residues. V lost 4 bases and J lost 1, with 6 bases in between. The germline V gene encodes CDR1 MRHNA and CDR2 SNTAGT. CDR3 DNA: TGTGCCAGCAGTGCGGGGGGCACAGATACGCAGTATTTT. Protein sequence: CASSAGGTDTQYF.

This chain joins TRBV28 and TRBJ1-5; 10 bases line up with TRBD1. Trimming removed 6 bases from V and 10 bases from J; junction bases left unmatched: 12. The CDR3 consists of 15 residues. Germline-derived CDR1 and CDR2 are MDHEN and SYDVKM. The CDR3, as DNA: TGTGCCAGCAGCCTTGAGGACAGGGGGTATAACCCCCAGCATTTT. Residues: CASSLEDRGYNPQHF.

This clone appeared a single time. The CDR3 protein is CSASLSSSIREQYF. DNA for the CDR3: TGCAGTGCTAGTCTTTCTAGCAGTATCAGAGAGCAGTACTTC. The rearrangement links TRBV20-1 to TRBJ2-7, with D possibly TRBD2 on 5 matching bases. Trimming removed 3 bases at V and 7 bases at J, with 19 bases between. Germline V gene lookup returns CDR1 DFQATT and CDR2 SNEGSKA (reference sequence). The CDR3 sequence is 14 residues long.

The J gene is TRBJ2-5, the V gene TRBV13; 8 positions match TRBD2. The length of the CDR3 is 16 residues. Losses at the gene ends were 4 bases for V and 5 bases for J; bases not matched to a gene: 12. Germline V gene sequence: CDR1 PRHDT, CDR2 FYEKMQ (reference sequence). CDR3 DNA sequence: TGTGCCAGCAGCTCGGCCCCCACTAGCGGTAGGGAGACCCAGTACTTC. Encoded protein: CASSSAPTSGRETQYF.